Reported below is one T cell receptor (beta chain). This CDR3 contains 15 residues. Germline CDR1 MDHEN, CDR2 SYDVKM. V lost 7 bases and J lost 1, with 17 bases in between. Libraries were prepared by immunoSEQ multiplex PCR; TCRdb keeps only in-frame clonotypes and omits some of them. The table has some 170,000 clones, around nine tenths seen once. This sample was included in a study of blood T cell repertoires in COVID-19. The chain recombines TRBV28 with TRBJ2-7; maybe TRBD1 (6 bases). The sequence derives from a woman in her sixties or seventies with COVID-19, enrolled during active disease. The sample consisted of peripheral blood. The CDR3 bases are TGTGCCAGCAAATCCCACAGGGTGATATCCTACGAGCAGTACTTC. Its translation: CASKSHRVISYEQYF.